This T cell receptor beta chain stems from a study of spatial heterogeneity in lung cancer. Study as a whole: The donors comprised 60 to 80 untreated early-stage non-small cell lung cancer patients.

Time point in this sample: blood at routine non-recurrence follow-up after resection. Unsorted whole RNA from tumor, nontumor lung or frozen PBMC underwent sequencing. Study-wide results and limits: Relative to follow-up, resection was when ubiquitous expanded tumor TCRs appeared more in blood.

The study tagged each TCR cDNA molecule with a unique molecular identifier. MiXCR, applied by TCRdb to the 5' RACE reads, yields one record per CDR3 protein. The table has about 52,000 distinct CDR3 sequences, 7.4% seen once. Details on this clonotype: Its antigen is still unknown.

The CDR3 runs to 12 residues. Germline-derived CDR1 and CDR2 are DFQATT and SNEGSKA (reference sequence). Trimming cost V 5 bases and J 4 bases; bases outside gene matches: 2. This TCR was sampled from a female donor with early-stage non-small cell lung cancer. V is TRBV20-1 and J is TRBJ1-2; 9 bases map to TRBD1. The sample here was PBMCs, taken at follow-up. The CDR3 DNA reads TGCAGTGCTCGGACAGGGGTCTATGGCTACACCTTC. Translated, it gives CSARTGVYGYTF.